A few counts support the clone carrying this T cell receptor (beta chain). The entry originates in a study of T cells of healthy individuals. TCRdb reanalysed the 5' RACE reads using MiXCR and keeps one entry per CDR3 protein. In the table there are 38,000 or so distinct CDR3 sequences, more than 4.5% of which are singletons. Trimming left V 2 bases short and J 3 bases short, with 11 bases between. Germline CDR1 is SGHNT and CDR2 is YYREEE (reference sequence). There are 14 residues in the CDR3. The TCR originated in a human donor in good health. The chain is built from TRBV5-4 and TRBJ1-1, with D unresolved. CDR3 residues: CASSLGGIYTEAFF. The CDR3 DNA is TGTGCCAGCAGCTTAGGAGGAATATACACTGAAGCTTTCTTT. Based on the CDR3 plus reference TRBV5-4 and TRBJ1-1, the full variable domain is ETGVTQSPTHLIKTRGQQVTLRCSSQSGHNTVSWYQQALGQGPQFIFQYYREEENGRGNFPPRFSGLQFPNYSSELNVNALELDDSALYLCASSLGGIYTEAFFGQGTRLTVV.